This T cell receptor (beta chain) was sequenced during a study of CD4 T cells in relation to SARS-CoV-2 and coronaviruses. Across the whole study: The HLA restriction of the shared crossreactive spike epitopes was mapped. Findings and caveats of the study: Culture-expanded clones reflect memory recall rather than primary priming during culture.

Worth noting for this clone: Its antigen is currently unknown.

CDR1 SGDLS and CDR2 YYNGEE come from the germline V gene. The germline V and J ends were trimmed by 0 bases and 12 bases, with 10 bases remaining between them. The CDR3 is 13 amino acids. Generated by immunoSEQ multiplex PCR, the TCRdb table keeps only in-frame clones and is missing some. Of 65,000 or so clones listed, about 95% are singletons. Unexposed donor CD4+ T cells date from 2011-2018, before the COVID-19 pandemic. This receptor was identified in a human donor in good health. Sequenced sample: naive CD4+ T cells from PBMCs. Subset denoted: naive CD4+ T cells isolated by negative enrichment. The chain joins TRBV9 to TRBJ1-6; D call uncertain. The CDR3 spells CASSVGPSQPLHF. In nucleotides, the CDR3 is TGTGCCAGCAGCGTAGGTCCATCACAACCCCTCCACTTT.